These T cell receptor beta chains were read from a single sample in a study of control samples from healthy donors and cancer patients. Profiled with immunoSEQ multiplex PCR; TCRdb holds only in-frame clones, not every one. The sample consists of 150,000 to 200,000 clones, 90% to 95% of them appearing once. Material: blood. The receptor set was obtained from a woman aged 40 to 50 in good health. CDR3s include the opening cysteine and the closing phenylalanine or tryptophan. The order of the fields is CDR3 protein, CDR3 DNA, J gene, V gene, D gene, clone size. D genes are given only for firm matches. Clone sizes are given selectively: once, few, many, or a class where the clone is expanded.

CDR3 protein: CASGLAQGTGNTIYF
CDR3 DNA: TGTGCTAGTGGTTTGGCACAGGGGACTGGAAACACCATATATTTT
J gene: TRBJ1-3
V gene: TRBV12-5
D gene: TRBD1
clone size: -

CDR3 protein: CASSWRTGGYQPQHF
CDR3 DNA: TGTGCCAGTAGTTGGCGGACAGGGGGTTATCAGCCCCAGCATTTT
J gene: TRBJ1-5
V gene: TRBV19
D gene: TRBD1
clone size: -

CDR3 protein: CASSLVGLGTNEKLFF
CDR3 DNA: TGTGCCAGCAGCTTAGTTGGGTTGGGGACTAATGAAAAACTGTTTTTT
J gene: TRBJ1-4
V gene: TRBV7-2
D gene: -
clone size: -

CDR3 protein: CASSLEGLAGERDTQYF
CDR3 DNA: TGTGCCAGCAGCTTGGAGGGACTAGCGGGAGAGAGAGATACGCAGTATTTT
J gene: TRBJ2-3
V gene: TRBV5-6
D gene: TRBD2
clone size: -

CDR3 protein: CASSLMGQAAGELFF
CDR3 DNA: TGTGCCAGCAGCTTAATGGGGCAGGCGGCCGGGGAGCTGTTTTTT
J gene: TRBJ2-2
V gene: TRBV7-2
D gene: -
clone size: -

CDR3 protein: CSVETGGLGYGYTF
CDR3 DNA: TGCAGCGTGGAGACAGGGGGCTTGGGCTATGGCTACACCTTC
J gene: TRBJ1-2
V gene: TRBV29-1
D gene: TRBD1
clone size: -

CDR3 protein: CASSLAGGNEKLFF
CDR3 DNA: TGTGCCAGCAGCTTAGCAGGTGGTAATGAAAAACTGTTTTTT
J gene: TRBJ1-4
V gene: TRBV7-9
D gene: -
clone size: -

CDR3 protein: CASSQLLAGNNEQFF
CDR3 DNA: TGCGCCAGCAGCCAGCTACTAGCGGGCAACAATGAGCAGTTCTTC
J gene: TRBJ2-1
V gene: TRBV4-3
D gene: TRBD2
clone size: few

CDR3 protein: CASTLYRGVVGTDTQYF
CDR3 DNA: TGTGCCAGCACCCTGTATAGGGGGGTGGTAGGCACAGATACGCAGTATTTT
J gene: TRBJ2-3
V gene: TRBV5-6
D gene: -
clone size: once

CDR3 protein: CATSRDKVARPGNTIYF
CDR3 DNA: TGTGCCACCAGCAGAGATAAGGTGGCCAGGCCTGGAAACACCATATATTTT
J gene: TRBJ1-3
V gene: TRBV15
D gene: -
clone size: -

CDR3 protein: CASSQDSGVGYTF
CDR3 DNA: TGTGCCAGCAGCCAAGATAGTGGGGTGGGCTACACCTTC
J gene: TRBJ1-2
V gene: TRBV3-1/TRBV3-2
D gene: -
clone size: -

CDR3 protein: CASSKNLAGGSYNEQFF
CDR3 DNA: TGTGCCAGTAGTAAAAACCTAGCGGGGGGCTCCTACAATGAGCAGTTCTTC
J gene: TRBJ2-1
V gene: TRBV19
D gene: TRBD2
clone size: -

CDR3 protein: CATSRDLGVTGELFF
CDR3 DNA: TGTGCCACCAGCAGAGATTTAGGAGTAACCGGGGAGCTGTTTTTT
J gene: TRBJ2-2
V gene: TRBV15
D gene: -
clone size: -

CDR3 protein: CASSPPGQGAHNEQFF
CDR3 DNA: TGTGCCAGCTCACCCCCTGGGCAGGGGGCTCACAATGAGCAGTTCTTC
J gene: TRBJ2-1
V gene: TRBV18
D gene: TRBD1
clone size: -

CDR3 protein: CASSYNRGTDGYTF
CDR3 DNA: TGTGCCAGCAGTTACAACCGAGGGACGGATGGCTACACCTTC
J gene: TRBJ1-2
V gene: TRBV6-5
D gene: -
clone size: -

CDR3 protein: CASSLGGTRDEKLFF
CDR3 DNA: TGTGCCAGCAGCTTGGGAGGGACCCGAGATGAAAAACTGTTTTTT
J gene: TRBJ1-4
V gene: TRBV5-4
D gene: -
clone size: -

CDR3 protein: CASVGRFDEQYF
CDR3 DNA: TGTGCCAGCGTGGGCCGATTTGACGAGCAGTACTTC
J gene: TRBJ2-7
V gene: TRBV2
D gene: -
clone size: -

CDR3 protein: CASSKERRWETQYF
CDR3 DNA: TGTGCCAGTAGTAAGGAAAGGAGGTGGGAGACCCAGTACTTC
J gene: TRBJ2-5
V gene: TRBV19
D gene: -
clone size: -

CDR3 protein: CASKKQGARVYEQYF
CDR3 DNA: TGTGCCAGCAAAAAACAGGGGGCTCGGGTGTACGAGCAGTACTTC
J gene: TRBJ2-7
V gene: TRBV7-9
D gene: TRBD1
clone size: -

CDR3 protein: CASSYAKQGSYGYTF
CDR3 DNA: TGTGCCAGCAGTTACGCGAAACAGGGGAGCTATGGCTACACCTTC
J gene: TRBJ1-2
V gene: TRBV6-6
D gene: TRBD1
clone size: once

CDR3 protein: CATSNWGNTGELFF
CDR3 DNA: TGTGCCACCAGCAATTGGGGGAACACCGGGGAGCTGTTTTTT
J gene: TRBJ2-2
V gene: TRBV15
D gene: -
clone size: -

CDR3 protein: CASSRAGWETQYF
CDR3 DNA: TGTGCCAGCAGCCGGGCAGGGTGGGAGACCCAGTACTTC
J gene: TRBJ2-5
V gene: TRBV3-1/TRBV3-2
D gene: -
clone size: -

CDR3 protein: CASSFGGSYGYTF
CDR3 DNA: TGTGCCAGCAGTTTCGGGGGTTCCTATGGCTACACCTTC
J gene: TRBJ1-2
V gene: TRBV27
D gene: -
clone size: -

CDR3 protein: CASNRGANVLTF
CDR3 DNA: TGTGCCAGCAATCGTGGGGCCAACGTCCTGACTTTC
J gene: TRBJ2-6
V gene: TRBV2
D gene: -
clone size: -

CDR3 protein: CASSQGGRRTEAFF
CDR3 DNA: TGTGCCAGCAGCCAGGGGGGAAGGAGGACTGAAGCTTTCTTT
J gene: TRBJ1-1
V gene: TRBV3-1/TRBV3-2
D gene: -
clone size: -

CDR3 protein: CASSYSQGRQPQHF
CDR3 DNA: TGTGCCAGCAGTTACTCCCAGGGTCGGCAGCCCCAGCATTTT
J gene: TRBJ1-5
V gene: TRBV6-5
D gene: -
clone size: -

CDR3 protein: CASSPPNRGRRNEQYF
CDR3 DNA: TGTGCCAGCTCACCACCAAACAGGGGGCGCAGGAACGAGCAGTACTTC
J gene: TRBJ2-7
V gene: TRBV18
D gene: TRBD1
clone size: -

CDR3 protein: CASSPIDRGNQPQHF
CDR3 DNA: TGTGCCAGCAGTCCAATCGACAGGGGCAATCAGCCCCAGCATTTT
J gene: TRBJ1-5
V gene: TRBV6-2/TRBV6-3
D gene: TRBD1
clone size: -

CDR3 protein: CASSESMGNTIYF
CDR3 DNA: TGTGCCAGCAGTGAATCTATGGGAAACACCATATATTTT
J gene: TRBJ1-3
V gene: TRBV25-1
D gene: -
clone size: -

CDR3 protein: CASSVGVGGLQETQYF
CDR3 DNA: TGTGCCAGCAGCGTAGGGGTGGGAGGGCTCCAAGAGACCCAGTACTTC
J gene: TRBJ2-5
V gene: TRBV9
D gene: TRBD2
clone size: -

CDR3 protein: CASRENYGYTF
CDR3 DNA: TGTGCCAGCAGGGAGAACTATGGCTACACCTTC
J gene: TRBJ1-2
V gene: TRBV12-3/TRBV12-4
D gene: -
clone size: -

CDR3 protein: CASSDRGLVKNIRYF
CDR3 DNA: TGTGCCAGCAGTGACAGGGGATTGGTCAAAAACATTCGGTACTTC
J gene: TRBJ2-4
V gene: TRBV6-1
D gene: -
clone size: -

CDR3 protein: CASSLTGNTEAFF
CDR3 DNA: TGTGCCAGCAGCCTTACAGGGAACACTGAAGCTTTCTTT
J gene: TRBJ1-1
V gene: TRBV12-3/TRBV12-4
D gene: -
clone size: -

CDR3 protein: CASSTGQGRRETQYF
CDR3 DNA: TGTGCCAGTAGCACCGGACAGGGCCGGAGGGAGACCCAGTACTTC
J gene: TRBJ2-5
V gene: TRBV19
D gene: TRBD1
clone size: -

CDR3 protein: CASSEGRVIQRTEAFF
CDR3 DNA: TGTGCCAGCAGTGAAGGTAGGGTCATCCAGAGGACTGAAGCTTTCTTT
J gene: TRBJ1-1
V gene: TRBV6-1
D gene: -
clone size: -

CDR3 protein: CASSLGGTSFREQYF
CDR3 DNA: TGTGCCAGCAGCTTAGGCGGGACTAGTTTTCGCGAGCAGTACTTC
J gene: TRBJ2-7
V gene: TRBV7-8
D gene: TRBD2
clone size: -

CDR3 protein: CASSLGGQNSNQPQHF
CDR3 DNA: TGCGCCAGCAGCTTGGGGGGACAGAATAGCAATCAGCCCCAGCATTTT
J gene: TRBJ1-5
V gene: TRBV5-1
D gene: TRBD1
clone size: -

CDR3 protein: CASSHELGQGASTEAFF
CDR3 DNA: TGTGCCAGCAGCCATGAACTCGGACAGGGGGCCAGCACTGAAGCTTTCTTT
J gene: TRBJ1-1
V gene: TRBV9
D gene: TRBD1
clone size: -

CDR3 protein: CASSEQGQSNQPQHF
CDR3 DNA: TGTGCCAGTAGTGAACAGGGCCAGAGCAATCAGCCCCAGCATTTT
J gene: TRBJ1-5
V gene: TRBV19
D gene: -
clone size: once

CDR3 protein: CASSLLAGENTEAFF
CDR3 DNA: TGTGCCAGCAGCTTATTGGCAGGGGAGAACACTGAAGCTTTCTTT
J gene: TRBJ1-1
V gene: TRBV7-2
D gene: -
clone size: -

CDR3 protein: CASSQGVGSLGNEQFF
CDR3 DNA: TGCGCCAGCAGCCAAGGGGTCGGGAGCCTAGGCAATGAGCAGTTCTTC
J gene: TRBJ2-1
V gene: TRBV4-3
D gene: -
clone size: -

CDR3 protein: CASSLDPLGANVLTF
CDR3 DNA: TGTGCCAGCAGCCTCGACCCCCTCGGGGCCAACGTCCTGACTTTC
J gene: TRBJ2-6
V gene: TRBV3-1/TRBV3-2
D gene: -
clone size: -

CDR3 protein: CSASGGANVLTF
CDR3 DNA: TGCAGTGCTAGTGGGGGGGCCAACGTCCTGACTTTC
J gene: TRBJ2-6
V gene: TRBV20-1
D gene: -
clone size: -

CDR3 protein: CASSSRTHGAFF
CDR3 DNA: TGTGCCAGCAGTTCCAGGACCCACGGAGCTTTCTTT
J gene: TRBJ1-1
V gene: TRBV6-5
D gene: -
clone size: -

CDR3 protein: CASSLASSREGLEQYF
CDR3 DNA: TGTGCCAGCAGTTTAGCTTCGTCTCGGGAGGGCCTCGAGCAGTACTTC
J gene: TRBJ2-7
V gene: TRBV28
D gene: TRBD2
clone size: -

CDR3 protein: CASSLLSRSEAFF
CDR3 DNA: TGTGCCAGCAGTTTATTGTCCCGGAGTGAAGCTTTCTTT
J gene: TRBJ1-1
V gene: TRBV27
D gene: -
clone size: -

CDR3 protein: CSVEDRGPSSYNEQFF
CDR3 DNA: TGCAGCGTTGAAGATCGGGGGCCGAGCTCCTACAATGAGCAGTTCTTC
J gene: TRBJ2-1
V gene: TRBV29-1
D gene: -
clone size: -

CDR3 protein: CASSSRQGTQFGYTF
CDR3 DNA: TGTGCCAGCAGCTCCCGACAGGGGACGCAGTTCGGCTACACCTTC
J gene: TRBJ1-2
V gene: TRBV7-2
D gene: TRBD1
clone size: once

CDR3 protein: CASRAGTGIHEQYF
CDR3 DNA: TGTGCCAGTAGAGCCGGGACAGGGATCCACGAGCAGTACTTC
J gene: TRBJ2-7
V gene: TRBV19
D gene: TRBD1
clone size: -

CDR3 protein: CASMNRNDYNSPLHF
CDR3 DNA: TGTGCCAGCATGAACAGGAACGACTATAATTCACCCCTCCACTTT
J gene: TRBJ1-6
V gene: TRBV3-1/TRBV3-2
D gene: -
clone size: -

CDR3 protein: CAISSGYGNTEAFF
CDR3 DNA: TGTGCCATCAGTTCCGGCTATGGGAACACTGAAGCTTTCTTT
J gene: TRBJ1-1
V gene: TRBV10-3
D gene: -
clone size: -

CDR3 protein: CASSAGTANEKLFF
CDR3 DNA: TGTGCCAGCAGCGCCGGGACAGCCAATGAAAAACTGTTTTTT
J gene: TRBJ1-4
V gene: TRBV27
D gene: TRBD1
clone size: -

CDR3 protein: CASSSVPVPYNEQFF
CDR3 DNA: TGTGCCAGCAGTTCCGTCCCCGTGCCCTACAATGAGCAGTTCTTC
J gene: TRBJ2-1
V gene: TRBV27
D gene: -
clone size: -

CDR3 protein: CASSPRTSGSYNEQFF
CDR3 DNA: TGCGCCAGCAGCCCACGGACTAGCGGGAGCTACAATGAGCAGTTCTTC
J gene: TRBJ2-1
V gene: TRBV5-1
D gene: TRBD2
clone size: once

CDR3 protein: CASSFGRTPAETQYF
CDR3 DNA: TGCGCCAGCAGCTTCGGCAGGACCCCCGCGGAGACCCAGTACTTC
J gene: TRBJ2-5
V gene: TRBV5-1
D gene: -
clone size: few

CDR3 protein: CATSRGVGGGANEQFF
CDR3 DNA: TGTGCCACCAGCAGAGGTGTTGGCGGGGGGGCTAATGAGCAGTTCTTC
J gene: TRBJ2-1
V gene: TRBV15
D gene: TRBD2
clone size: -

CDR3 protein: CASSLSGSSTEAFF
CDR3 DNA: TGTGCCAGCAGCTTATCGGGGTCGAGCACTGAAGCTTTCTTT
J gene: TRBJ1-1
V gene: TRBV3-1/TRBV3-2
D gene: -
clone size: -

CDR3 protein: CASSQTGRVTEAFF
CDR3 DNA: TGTGCCAGCAGCCAGACAGGCCGGGTGACTGAAGCTTTCTTT
J gene: TRBJ1-1
V gene: TRBV7-6
D gene: -
clone size: -

CDR3 protein: CASSVDRFSYEQYF
CDR3 DNA: TGTGCCAGCAGCGTCGACAGGTTTTCCTACGAGCAGTACTTC
J gene: TRBJ2-7
V gene: TRBV9
D gene: -
clone size: -